A single sample is the source of the 28 T cell receptor beta chains below, sequenced in a study of T cell responses to AZD1222 COVID-19 vaccine. Assay used: immunoSEQ multiplex PCR; TCRdb lists only in-frame clones, some missing. The profile shows nearly 95,000 clones, around 90% of them singletons. The source was peripheral blood, collected on day 0 of AZD1222 vaccination. The source of these receptors is an adult in good health.

This rearrangement joins TRBV28 to TRBJ2-7; a weak D match, TRBD2 (5 bases). Trimming pared 9 bases from V and 5 bases from J, leaving 17 bases between. From germline, CDR1 is MDHEN and CDR2 SYDVKM. The CDR3 spans 13 residues. The CDR3 DNA is TGTGCCAGGCCTGATGGGAGTTTCCACGAGCAGTACTTC. This gives the protein CARPDGSFHEQYF. Drawing the rest from reference TRBV28 and TRBJ2-7, the complete variable domain is DVKVTQSSRYLVKRTGEKVFLECVQDMDHENMFWYRQDPGLGLRLIYFSYDVKMKEKGDIPEGYSVSREKKERFSLILESASTNQTSMYLCARPDGSFHEQYFGPGTRLTVT.

The chain couples TRBV12-1 to TRBJ1-1. TRBV12-1 is a recognized pseudogene. CDR3 length: 13 amino acids. The CDR3 region is CARLLSSSAEAFF. The CDR3 bases are TGTGCCAGACTTCTGAGTAGCAGCGCTGAAGCTTTCTTT.

The CDR3: CASSHNREGQGNTIYF. DNA of the CDR3: TGTGCCAGCTCACACAACCGGGAAGGTCAAGGAAACACCATATATTTT. The chain uses TRBV18 and TRBJ1-3; the D is unclear. CDR1 KGHSH and CDR2 LQKENI come from the germline V gene. Trimming removed 4 bases from V and 4 bases from J, with 17 bases in between. The CDR3 sequence is 16 residues long.

This rearrangement joins TRBV12-3 or TRBV12-4 to TRBJ2-3; TRBD1 matches 8 bases. V lost 9 bases to trimming and J lost 7 bases; unmatched junction nucleotides: 9. This CDR3 contains 13 residues. CDR3 amino acids: CASRGQEHNTQYF. CDR3 coding DNA: TGTGCCAGTCGGGGACAGGAGCATAATACGCAGTATTTT.

The chain couples TRBV18 to TRBJ2-7, with D possibly called TRBD1 or TRBD2 (5 bases each). In germline, CDR1 is KGHSH, CDR2 LQKENI. The CDR3 loop spans 13 amino acids. The germline V and J ends were trimmed by 0 bases and 2 bases, with 5 bases remaining between them. CDR3 residues: CASSPPGAYEQYF. The CDR3 DNA reads as TGTGCCAGCTCACCACCGGGGGCCTACGAGCAGTACTTC.

The V and J genes are TRBV19 and TRBJ1-5, with D perhaps TRBD1 (5 bases). This CDR3 has 14 amino acids. The V and J ends lost 5 bases and 1 base respectively, with 9 bases between them. The germline V gene has CDR1 LNHDA and CDR2 SQIVND (reference sequence). The CDR3 is CASSLRDSNQPQHF. The CDR3 DNA is TGTGCCAGTAGTTTACGGGACAGCAATCAGCCCCAGCATTTT.

The CDR3 DNA is TGTGCCAGCAGCTTGGGTCGGGCAAATCAGCCCCAGCATTTT. Translation: CASSLGRANQPQHF. V usage is TRBV5-6 and J usage is TRBJ1-5; no reliable D call. The V and J ends lost 0 bases and 4 bases respectively, with 8 bases between them. There are 14 residues in the CDR3. Germline V gives CDR1 SGHDT, CDR2 YYEEEE.

This chain uses TRBV7-2 with TRBJ2-7; TRBD2 matches 8 bases. J gave up 7 bases and V 1 base, and 12 bases lay outside the gene matches. The CDR3 consists of 16 residues. Germline-derived CDR1 and CDR2 are SGHTA and FQGNSA. The CDR3 DNA is TGTGCCAGCAGCTTAGTTTTGGGACTAGGGGCCCCGGAGCAGTACTTC. Translation: CASSLVLGLGAPEQYF.

The chain joins TRBV19 to TRBJ2-3; D remains ambiguous. The CDR3 has 13 amino acids. Germline V gives CDR1 LNHDA, CDR2 SQIVND (reference sequence). Trimming took off 9 bases at V and 1 base at J, with 11 bases between the two ends. Written as DNA, the CDR3 is TGTGCCAGCGAAATAGTTGGCACAGATACGCAGTATTTT. It specifies CASEIVGTDTQYF.

The chain joins TRBV28 to TRBJ1-1, with 9 bases that match TRBD1. The CDR3 is 14 residues long. Germline V gene data show CDR1 as MDHEN and CDR2 as SYDVKM. The trim removed 6 bases at V and 0 bases at J, leaving 2 bases unmatched. CDR3 coding DNA: TGTGCCAGCAGGGGGGACAGGGTGAACACTGAAGCTTTCTTT. Translating gives CASRGDRVNTEAFF.

The rearrangement uses TRBV27 and TRBJ1-1; D is ambiguous. Trimming took 1 base from V and 7 from J, leaving 4 bases between them. Germline V CDR1 and CDR2: MNHEY, SMNVEV (reference sequence). CDR3 length equals 11 residues. The CDR3 spells CASSLYGEAFF. In DNA form, the CDR3 reads TGTGCCAGCAGTTTATACGGTGAAGCTTTCTTT.

This clone was seen more than once but under ten times. The J gene is TRBJ2-6, the V gene TRBV14; D is unclear. Trimming pared 4 bases from V and 0 bases from J, leaving 13 bases between. Germline values: CDR1 SGHDN, CDR2 FVKESK. The CDR3 is 17 residues long. CDR3 DNA: TGTGCCAGCAGCCCTCTTGTAACCCACTCTGGGGCCAACGTCCTGACTTTC. Its translation is CASSPLVTHSGANVLTF.

The rearrangement links TRBV19 to TRBJ2-3; 8 positions agree with TRBD1. V trimming: 7 bases; J trimming: 3 bases; junction bases outside the gene matches: 3. This CDR3 is built from 13 residues. Germline V gives CDR1 LNHDA, CDR2 SQIVND (reference sequence). The CDR3 region has the DNA TGTGCCAGTAAAACAGGGGGTACAGATACGCAGTATTTT. This codes for CASKTGGTDTQYF.

This chain uses TRBV3-1 (or the pseudogene TRBV3-2) with TRBJ2-1; 9 nucleotides align to TRBD1. Looked up from germline, CDR1 is LGHDT and CDR2 is YNNKEL (reference sequence). Germline trimming cut 0 bases from V and 4 bases from J; bases unmatched to any gene: 10. This CDR3 contains 18 residues. The CDR3 nucleotides read TGTGCCAGCAGCCAAGACCCACCCACAGGGGGCGGGTACAATGAGCAGTTCTTC. This codes for CASSQDPPTGGGYNEQFF.

The rearrangement joins TRBV7-2 to TRBJ1-2; TRBD1 might be the D (6 bases). Germline values: CDR1 SGHTA, CDR2 FQGNSA. The CDR3 extends over 14 amino acids. The V end was cut by 6 bases, the J end by 5 bases, with 16 bases between. CDR3 sequence: CASSLQGVGYGYTF. CDR3 bases: TGTGCCAGCAGTCTACAGGGAGTGGGATATGGCTACACCTTC.

The rearrangement links TRBV19 to TRBJ2-2, with D unclear. CDR1 and CDR2 from the germline V gene are LNHDA and SQIVND (reference sequence). V gave up 4 bases and J gave up 0 bases, with 9 bases separating them. This CDR3 has 15 amino acids. Written as DNA, the CDR3 is TGTGCCAGTAGTACCTCAGGAGCGAACACCGGGGAGCTGTTTTTT. The encoded protein is CASSTSGANTGELFF. The full variable domain, in which reference TRBV19 and TRBJ2-2 provide the parts outside the CDR3, is DGGITQSPKYLFRKEGQNVTLSCEQNLNHDAMYWYRQDPGQGLRLIYYSQIVNDFQKGDIAEGYSVSREKKESFPLTVTSAQKNPTAFYLCASSTSGANTGELFFGEGSRLTVL.

Remarks on this clone: Relative to the germline gene, one junction end is altered; a read error may explain this. This chain connects TRBV27 to TRBJ2-3; D gene unclear. This CDR3 has 15 residues. Germline V gene lookup returns CDR1 MNHEY and CDR2 SMNVEV (reference sequence). The CDR3 region is CAGSLGFSRTDTQYF. The CDR3 nucleotides are TGTGCCGGCAGTTTGGGATTCTCCCGCACAGATACGCAGTATTTT.

The J gene is TRBJ2-4, the V gene TRBV11-2; tentative D call: TRBD1 (6 bases). Germline V CDR1 and CDR2: SGHAT, FQNNGV. CDR3 length: 17 amino acids. Trimming shortened V by 5 bases and J by 6 bases, and 23 bases separated the two germline ends. CDR3 residues: CASSLRASGQQANIQYF. DNA for the CDR3: TGTGCCAGCAGCCTAAGGGCAAGCGGACAGCAAGCAAACATTCAGTACTTC.

This rearrangement joins TRBV6-6 to TRBJ1-3; perhaps TRBD1 as D (6 bases). Germline loops: CDR1 MNHNY, CDR2 SVGAGI (reference sequence). V lost 4 bases and J 4 bases, leaving 14 bases between the germline ends. This CDR3 is 15 amino acids long. The CDR3: CASSWQGSSGNTIYF. The CDR3, as DNA: TGTGCCAGCAGTTGGCAGGGGTCCTCCGGAAACACCATATATTTT.

The J gene is TRBJ1-1, the V gene TRBV9, with unresolved D. Trimming cost V 2 bases and J 5 bases, with 10 bases left between them. CDR1 is SGDLS, CDR2 YYNGEE, per germline. CDR3 length: 13 amino acids. The CDR3 loop is CASSVVDGTEAFF. The CDR3 DNA is TGTGCCAGCAGCGTTGTGGACGGTACTGAAGCTTTCTTT.

The rearrangement links TRBV5-3 to TRBJ2-3, with D tentatively TRBD1 or TRBD2 (5 bases each). TRBV5-3 is assigned to the ORF class and has an uncertain function. The CDR3 has 15 residues. Between the trimmed V and J ends, which lost 2 bases and 1 base, there was a span of 11 bases. In DNA form, the CDR3 reads TGTGCCAGAAGCTTCTTAAGGGGACGCACAGATACGCAGTATTTT. It is translated as CARSFLRGRTDTQYF.

The rearrangement links TRBV27 to TRBJ1-1, with D possibly TRBD1 on 5 matching bases. V dropped 4 bases and J dropped 7 bases, with 16 bases sitting between them. Germline V gene lookup returns CDR1 MNHEY and CDR2 SMNVEV (reference sequence). This CDR3 comprises 14 residues. The CDR3 region has the DNA TGTGCCAGCAGTTCCTTCGGCGGGGGTGGTGAAGCTTTCTTT. This translates into CASSSFGGGGEAFF.

V usage is TRBV7-9 and J usage is TRBJ1-1; D is uncertain. Trimming left V 2 bases short and J 1 base short, with 5 bases between. This CDR3 has 13 amino acids. Germline CDR1 reads SEHNR; CDR2 reads FQNEAQ (reference sequence). In DNA, the CDR3 is TGTGCCAGCAGCTTAAACAGGAACACTGAAGCTTTCTTT. This encodes CASSLNRNTEAFF.

V and J are TRBV27 and TRBJ1-1; D unresolved. The CDR3 is 15 amino acids. CDR1 is MNHEY, CDR2 SMNVEV, per germline (reference sequence). The V end lost 5 bases, the J end lost 5 bases, and 18 bases lay between the germline ends. The chain's CDR3 is CASSRTERPGTEAFF. In DNA form, the CDR3 reads TGTGCCAGCAGTAGGACGGAGCGCCCCGGGACTGAAGCTTTCTTT.

The chain links TRBV19 to TRBJ1-1; 8 bases fit TRBD1. CDR1 is LNHDA and CDR2 is SQIVND in the germline V gene (reference sequence). V lost 2 bases and J lost 0; bases outside the gene matches: 2. The CDR3 spans 15 residues. CDR3 nucleotides: TGTGCCAGTAGTATACAGGGGGCGGTGAACACTGAAGCTTTCTTT. Its translation: CASSIQGAVNTEAFF.

The rearrangement uses TRBV11-2 and TRBJ1-4, with D possibly being TRBD1 (5 bases). Germline loops: CDR1 SGHAT, CDR2 FQNNGV. V was shortened by 1 base and J by 2 bases, with 8 bases between the two germline ends. The length of the CDR3 is 15 residues. This chain's CDR3 is CASSLAGTTNEKLFF. The CDR3 coding sequence is TGTGCCAGCAGCTTAGCAGGGACGACTAATGAAAAACTGTTTTTT.

The rearrangement uses TRBV19 and TRBJ1-5; D is perhaps TRBD1 (5 bases). The CDR3 runs to 13 residues. The germline gives CDR1 LNHDA, CDR2 SQIVND (reference sequence). V was pared by 6 bases and J by 7 bases, with 13 bases between. The CDR3 loop reads CASRGGVSQPQHF. As DNA, the CDR3 is TGTGCCAGTAGGGGGGGGGTAAGCCAGCCCCAGCATTTT.

The gene calls are TRBV19 and TRBJ1-4; 7 bases map to TRBD1. Germline V CDR1 and CDR2: LNHDA, SQIVND (reference sequence). V was clipped by 11 bases and J by 4 bases; unmatched bases: 10. The CDR3 extends over 14 amino acids. The CDR3 here is CAVRDSGGNEKLFF. The CDR3 DNA reads TGTGCCGTCCGGGACAGCGGGGGTAATGAAAAACTGTTTTTT.